These 7 T cell receptor beta chains share one sample of origin, sequenced in a study of CD8+ T cells in alopecia areata. Investigators isolated RNA and reverse transcribed it into cDNA to act as the sequencing template. Clones were read by immunoSEQ multiplex PCR, and TCRdb kept only the in-frame ones, dropping some. The table includes about 190,000 clones, 60% to 70% detected once. Stated treatment: oral pan-JAK inhibitor, 5-10 mg twice daily. The sample consisted of CD4+ T cells sorted from blood, taken at week 4, from a patient treated with tofacitinib. These receptors were collected from a human donor with alopecia areata.

Turning to this clone: This sample also contains other DNA sequences that code for the same CDR3. The gene calls are TRBV7-2 and TRBJ2-2, with unresolved D. With 1 base removed from V and 8 bases from J, the gap between germline ends came to 8 bases. This CDR3 contains 13 residues. Germline lookup yields CDR1 SGHTA and CDR2 FQGNSA. The CDR3 loop reads CASSLDPGGELFF. As DNA, the CDR3 is TGTGCCAGCAGCTTAGATCCTGGGGGGGAGCTGTTTTTT.

This clone was seen many times. This chain links TRBV7-3 with TRBJ2-3; D remains unclear. The CDR3 is 16 residues long. Trimming stripped 2 bases from V and 2 bases from J, with 14 bases between. Germline V gene lookup returns CDR1 SGHTA and CDR2 FQGTGA. CDR3 DNA sequence: TGTGCCAGCAGCTTAGGTGGTGACTTAAACACAGATACGCAGTATTTT. Its translation is CASSLGGDLNTDTQYF.

The chain combines TRBV11-3 with TRBJ2-5; TRBD2 matches 10 bases. V was clipped by 1 base and J by 5 bases; unmatched bases: 7. Germline CDR1 SGHNT, CDR2 YENEEA. The CDR3 has 16 amino acids. The CDR3 nucleotides read TGTGCCAGCAGCTTAGGGACTAGCGGCCTTGGGGAGACCCAGTACTTC. This encodes CASSLGTSGLGETQYF.

This clone was counted a few times. The V call is TRBV5-5, the J call TRBJ1-2; TRBD1 agrees at 11 bases. CDR3 length: 14 residues. CDR1 and CDR2 (germline): SGHKS, YYEKEE (reference sequence). J gave up 7 bases and V 4 bases, and 6 bases lay outside the gene matches. In DNA form, the CDR3 reads TGTGCCAGCAGCGGAGGGACAGGGGGTACTGGCTACACCTTC. As protein: CASSGGTGGTGYTF.

This chain links TRBV6-5 with TRBJ2-7; D is perhaps TRBD1 or TRBD2 (6 bases each). Germline CDR1 is MNHEY and CDR2 is SVGAGI. The CDR3 contains 15 residues. Trimming left V 6 bases short and J 2 bases short, with 17 bases between. CDR3 sequence: CASSARAGTTYEQYF. The CDR3 DNA sequence: TGTGCCAGCAGCGCTCGGGCGGGGACAACCTACGAGCAGTACTTC.

CDR3 coding DNA: TGTGCCAGCAGTCAGTACCTAGCCGAGACCCAGTACTTC. It specifies CASSQYLAETQYF. This chain links TRBV9 with TRBJ2-5; TRBD2 is a possible D gene (5 bases). Trimming removed 5 bases at V and 5 bases at J, with 13 bases between. Germline CDR1 SGDLS, CDR2 YYNGEE. The CDR3 runs 13 residues.

J is TRBJ2-7 and V is TRBV25-1; D not resolved. The CDR3 extends over 13 amino acids. V was shortened by 3 bases and J by 7 bases, with 13 bases between the two germline ends. Germline CDR1 and CDR2: MGHDK and SYGVNS. This chain's CDR3 is CASSERRVGEQYF. The CDR3 DNA sequence: TGTGCCAGCAGTGAGCGTAGGGTGGGGGAGCAGTACTTC.